By share, the clone carrying this TCR beta chain ranks as medium-sized (0.01 to 0.1%). Its antigen is unidentified. Mouse names are used for the genes. From the germline J gene comes the end of the CDR3, since the read stops 4 residues before it. The data derive from a study of CD8+ T cells in alopecia areata. Study summary: Grafts of skin from C3H/HeJ donors aged roughly 6-13 months with spontaneous alopecia went to female C3H/HeJ mice aged roughly 7-10 weeks.

Time point noted: mouse skin 3 weeks after grafting. In recipient mice, skin was biopsied at grafting and again 3 and 6 weeks later. With 2 bases clipped from V and 2 bases from J, the junction kept 4 bases outside the gene matches. Germline V CDR1 and CDR2: NNHNN, SYGAGS (reference sequence). This CDR3 has 15 amino acids. General study results and limits: Elevated clonality characterized lesional scalp relative to normal scalp, particularly in alopecia totalis/universalis.

RNA was extracted and reverse transcribed into cDNA as the sequencing template. Profiled with immunoSEQ multiplex PCR; TCRdb holds only in-frame clones, not every one. The sample holds thousands of clones, and no clone turns up only once. The chain uses TRBV13-2 and TRBJ2-3; 8 bases line up with TRBD2. The source of this sequence is a C3H/HeJ mouse with alopecia areata. For this mouse line, the MHC haplotype is H2-k. The sequences come from skin, collected at week 3. CDR3 loop: CASGENWGPAETLYF. The covered CDR3 bases are TGTGCCAGCGGTGAGAACTGGGGGCCTGCAGAA.